This T cell receptor beta chain comes out of a study of vaccination and CD4 T cells after COVID-19. Cultured CD4+ T cell DNA was sequenced using the Oncomine TCR Beta short-read assay. TCRdb reanalysed the PCR reads using MiXCR and keeps one entry per CDR3 protein. The data contain approximately 20,000 distinct CDR3 sequences, just under 45% of them singletons. This clonotype was observed a handful of times. What it binds is not known. Treatment of the sample: roughly 10-day PBMC culture with coronavirus spike peptide pools or control peptides (ViraFEST assay). The CDR3 sequence is 14 residues long. The V end lost 4 bases, the J end lost 7 bases, and 11 bases lay between the germline ends. From germline, CDR1 is MDHEN and CDR2 SYDVKM.

The J gene is TRBJ1-6, the V gene TRBV28; no reliable D call. The sequence was obtained from a human donor who had recovered from COVID-19. The material sequenced was CD4+ T cells from blood, cultured in vitro, taken after SARS-CoV-2 vaccination. The CDR3 DNA follows: TGTGCCAGCAGTTACCCCGGAGGGAATTCACCCCTCCACTTT. It codes for CASSYPGGNSPLHF.